This T cell receptor (beta chain) was recorded in a study of human T cells and chemical hapten exposure. For the study at large: Sensitization used 2% DPC on around 2 cm by around 2 cm upper inner arm skin. Alopecia areata, totalis or universalis affected patients, mainly female.

Time point given: patch test 1, 2 weeks after DPC sensitization. Treatment defined: therapeutic diphenylcyclopropenone sensitization with weekly scalp DPC. The V gene lost 4 bases and the J gene lost 10 bases, with 10 bases spanning the gap. Germline V gene data show CDR1 as SGHAT and CDR2 as FQNNGV. This CDR3 has 11 residues. Original processing methods: Sampled TCR counts reached a median of around 100,000 per sample, with values ranging from about 23,224 to 700,000. MiXCR, run by TCRdb on the RACE reads, gives a single entry per CDR3 protein. None of the V and J calls come from the authors' own analysis; TCRdb made them. The table has roughly 82,000 distinct CDR3 sequences, roughly 10% seen once. This clonotype was picked up a small number of times.

The source is an older woman with alopecia areata. Some clones in this sample may be carry-over from other donors' samples. The rearrangement joins TRBV11-2 to TRBJ1-2; D is unresolved. The sample here was whole blood, taken in connection with sensitization to the hapten diphenylcyclopropenone (DPC). CDR3 DNA sequence: TGTGCCAGCAGCTCGACACAACCCTACACCTTC. Translating it yields CASSSTQPYTF.